Listed below are T cell receptor beta chains from one sample, sequenced in a study of T cells after yellow fever vaccination. TCRdb reanalysed the 5' RACE reads using MiXCR and keeps one entry per CDR3 protein. The table has about 32,000 distinct CDR3 sequences, roughly a tenth seen once. The material sequenced was PBMCs, either bulk or a sorted T-cell subset (CD4+, CD8+, memory, or dextramer-sorted; not recorded which), taken around 15 days after the first yellow fever vaccination. The source is a man between 18 and 35 years old who received the YFV17D yellow fever vaccine. The conserved cysteine and the conserved F or W are not part of the CDR3 here.

V	J	length	CDR3
TRBV7-2	TRBJ2-5	13	ASSLPLAGVETQY
TRBV7-2	TRBJ2-7	12	ASSLGPKIYEQY
TRBV5-6	TRBJ2-5	12	ASSPGLHEETQY
TRBV7-2	TRBJ1-1	14	ASSLGGRGTFSEAF
TRBV5-1	TRBJ1-1	11	ASSRGWVTEAF
TRBV12-3/TRBV12-4	TRBJ2-4	14	ASTPRGGGTKNIQY
TRBV12-3/TRBV12-4	TRBJ1-1	11	ASSLDRTTEAF
TRBV11-2	TRBJ1-6	10	ASSGDTAPLH
TRBV14	TRBJ1-1	12	ASSHQGAATEAF
TRBV6-1	TRBJ1-2	12	ASSEPGGYYGYT
TRBV5-1	TRBJ2-3	13	ASSSTRGGGNTQY
TRBV28	TRBJ2-5	7	ASSFAPN
TRBV12-3/TRBV12-4	TRBJ1-1	12	ASTSEGLNTEAF